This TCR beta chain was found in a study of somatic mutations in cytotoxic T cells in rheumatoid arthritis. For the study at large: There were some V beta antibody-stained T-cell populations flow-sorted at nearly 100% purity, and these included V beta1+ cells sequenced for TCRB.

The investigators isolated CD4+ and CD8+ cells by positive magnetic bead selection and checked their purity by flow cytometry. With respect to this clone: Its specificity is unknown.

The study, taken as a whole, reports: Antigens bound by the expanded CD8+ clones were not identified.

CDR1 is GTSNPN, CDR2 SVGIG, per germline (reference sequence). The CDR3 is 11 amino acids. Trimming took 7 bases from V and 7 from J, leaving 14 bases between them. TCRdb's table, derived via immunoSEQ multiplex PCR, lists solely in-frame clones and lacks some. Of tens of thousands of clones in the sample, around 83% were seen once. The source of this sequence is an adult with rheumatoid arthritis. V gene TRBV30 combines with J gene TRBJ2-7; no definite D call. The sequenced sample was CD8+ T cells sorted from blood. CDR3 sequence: CAYRKAREQYF. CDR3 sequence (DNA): TGTGCCTATAGGAAGGCTAGGGAGCAGTACTTC.